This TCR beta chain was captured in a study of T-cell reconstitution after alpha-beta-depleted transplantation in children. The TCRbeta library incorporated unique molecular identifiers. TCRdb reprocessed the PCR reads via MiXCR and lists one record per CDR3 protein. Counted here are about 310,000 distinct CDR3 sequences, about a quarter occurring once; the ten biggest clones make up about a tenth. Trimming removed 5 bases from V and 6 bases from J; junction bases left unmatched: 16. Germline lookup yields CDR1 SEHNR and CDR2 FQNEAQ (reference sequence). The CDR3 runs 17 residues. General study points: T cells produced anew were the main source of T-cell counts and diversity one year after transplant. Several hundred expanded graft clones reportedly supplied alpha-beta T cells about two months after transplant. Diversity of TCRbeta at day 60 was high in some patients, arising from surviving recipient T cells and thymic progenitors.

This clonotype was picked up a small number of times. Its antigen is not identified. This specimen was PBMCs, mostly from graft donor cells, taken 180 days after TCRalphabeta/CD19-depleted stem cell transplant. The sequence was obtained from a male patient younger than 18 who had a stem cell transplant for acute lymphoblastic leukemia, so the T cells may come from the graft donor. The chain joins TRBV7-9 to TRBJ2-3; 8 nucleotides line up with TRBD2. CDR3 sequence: CASSRSSIAGWGDTQYF. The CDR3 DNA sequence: TGTGCCAGCAGCCGCAGCTCGATAGCGGGATGGGGGGATACGCAGTATTTT. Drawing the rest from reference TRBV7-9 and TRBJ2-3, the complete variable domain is DTGVSQNPRHKITKRGQNVTFRCDPISEHNRLYWYRQTLGQGPEFLTYFQNEAQLEKSRLLSDRFSAERPKGSFSTLEIQRTEQGDSAMYLCASSRSSIAGWGDTQYFGPGTRLTVL.